This TCR beta chain was observed in a study of a mutant IDH1 vaccine in newly diagnosed glioma. The count of this clone is one. Its specificity is not known. Per the germline V gene, CDR1 is SGHRS and CDR2 is YFSETQ. The V and J ends lost 4 bases and 4 bases, in that order; junction bases with no gene match: 10. The CDR3 spans 16 residues. Data came from immunoSEQ multiplex PCR; TCRdb stores just in-frame clones and leaves some out. The sample yields roughly 29,000 clones, approximately 84% seen once. The time point here: week 23, last vaccination. Each vaccine dose was 300 ug of mutant IDH1 20-mer peptide, with topical imiquimod.

The sample here was PBMCs, taken from a glioma patient whose treatment included an IDH1 peptide vaccine. The chain is built from TRBV5-1 and TRBJ2-3; 9 nucleotides agree with TRBD2. The source of this sequence is a woman younger than 30 with glioma. The CDR3 nucleotides read TGCGCCAGCAGCCCTTTGGTTAGCGGGAGTTCAGATACGCAGTATTTT. Encoded protein: CASSPLVSGSSDTQYF.